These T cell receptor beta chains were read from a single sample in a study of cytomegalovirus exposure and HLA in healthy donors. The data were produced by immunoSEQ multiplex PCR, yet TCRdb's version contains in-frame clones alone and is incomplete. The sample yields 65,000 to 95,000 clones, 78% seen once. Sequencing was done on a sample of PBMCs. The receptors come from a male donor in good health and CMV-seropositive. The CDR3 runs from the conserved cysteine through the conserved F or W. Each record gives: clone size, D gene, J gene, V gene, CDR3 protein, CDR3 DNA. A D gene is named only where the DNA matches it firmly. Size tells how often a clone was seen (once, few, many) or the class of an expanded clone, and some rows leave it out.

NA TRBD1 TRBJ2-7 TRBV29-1 CSARTGIDEQYF TGCAGCGCCCGGACAGGGATCGACGAGCAGTACTTC
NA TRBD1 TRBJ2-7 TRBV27 CASSGGQGLYEQYF TGTGCCAGCAGTGGGGGACAGGGCTTATACGAGCAGTACTTC
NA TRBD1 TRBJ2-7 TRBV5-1 CASSLKQGHYEQYF TGCGCCAGCAGCTTGAAACAGGGGCACTACGAGCAGTACTTC
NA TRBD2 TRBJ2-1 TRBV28 CASSLPSGYNEQFF TGTGCCAGCAGTTTGCCTAGCGGATACAATGAGCAGTTCTTC
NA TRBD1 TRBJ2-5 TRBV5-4 CASSSRTGEETQYF TGTGCCAGCAGCTCGAGGACAGGGGAAGAGACCCAGTACTTC
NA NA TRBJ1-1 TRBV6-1 CASIPQGGNTEAFF TGTGCCAGCATTCCTCAGGGCGGGAACACTGAAGCTTTCTTT
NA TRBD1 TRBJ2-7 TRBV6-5 CASSRAIDRGYEQYF TGTGCCAGCAGTCGCGCAATCGACAGGGGCTACGAGCAGTACTTC
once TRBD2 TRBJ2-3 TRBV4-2 CASSPSLKEKLRTSGSTDTQYF TGTGCCAGCAGCCCGTCCCTTAAGGAAAAACTAAGGACTAGCGGGAGCACAGATACGCAGTATTTT
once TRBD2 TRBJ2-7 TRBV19 CASSPVILADEQYF TGTGCCAGTAGTCCCGTTATACTAGCGGACGAGCAGTACTTC
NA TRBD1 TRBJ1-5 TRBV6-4 CASSASPLGQGTGYSNQPQHF TGTGCCAGCAGTGCCTCACCCTTGGGACAGGGAACGGGCTATAGCAATCAGCCCCAGCATTTT
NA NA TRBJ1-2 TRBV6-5 CASSYTTRGGYTF TGTGCCAGCAGTTACACGACCCGGGGTGGCTACACCTTC
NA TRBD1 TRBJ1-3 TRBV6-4 CASRTGIPGNTIYF TGTGCCAGCAGGACAGGGATCCCTGGAAACACCATATATTTT
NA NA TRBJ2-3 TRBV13 CASSGTSTDTQYF TGTGCCAGCAGCGGGACTTCCACAGATACGCAGTATTTT
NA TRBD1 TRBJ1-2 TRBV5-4 CASNRYGTGRGYTF TGTGCCAGCAACCGATATGGGACAGGTCGCGGCTACACCTTC
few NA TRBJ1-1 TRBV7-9 CASTRGPGAEAFF TGTGCCAGCACGCGGGGGCCAGGGGCTGAAGCTTTCTTT
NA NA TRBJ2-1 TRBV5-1 CASRSGQDEQFF TGCGCCAGCAGGTCAGGGCAGGATGAGCAGTTCTTC
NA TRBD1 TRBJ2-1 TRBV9 CASSASGTGGLGEQFF TGTGCCAGCAGCGCCTCCGGGACAGGGGGCCTTGGTGAGCAGTTCTTC
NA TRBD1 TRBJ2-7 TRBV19 CASYLPGQGMPYEQYF TGTGCCAGCTACCTACCCGGACAGGGAATGCCTTACGAGCAGTACTTC
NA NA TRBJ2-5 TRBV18 CASSPNYQETQYF TGTGCCAGCTCACCAAACTATCAAGAGACCCAGTACTTC
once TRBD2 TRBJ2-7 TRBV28 CASRRTSGRLDEQYF TGTGCCAGCAGGCGGACTAGCGGGAGGTTGGACGAGCAGTACTTC
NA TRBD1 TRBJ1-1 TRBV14 CASSLRTGMNTEAFF TGTGCCAGCAGCCTAAGGACAGGAATGAACACTGAAGCTTTCTTT
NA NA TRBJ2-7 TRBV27 CASSQDAGSDEQYF TGTGCCAGCAGTCAAGATGCAGGGTCCGACGAGCAGTACTTC
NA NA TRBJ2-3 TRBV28 CASRGGSTDTQYF TGTGCCAGCAGAGGGGGTTCCACAGATACGCAGTATTTT
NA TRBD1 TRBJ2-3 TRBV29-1 CSARQGTSTDTQYF TGCAGCGCCCGACAGGGAACTAGCACAGATACGCAGTATTTT
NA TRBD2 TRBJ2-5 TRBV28 CASSLWTSGRVPETQYF TGTGCCAGCAGTCTCTGGACTAGCGGGAGGGTCCCAGAGACCCAGTACTTC
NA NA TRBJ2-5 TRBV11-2 CASSLSRAHAFGETQYF TGTGCCAGCAGCTTGAGCCGAGCCCACGCCTTCGGAGAGACCCAGTACTTC
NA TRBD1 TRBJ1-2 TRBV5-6 CASSKQKTGGIYGYTF TGTGCCAGCAGCAAGCAAAAAACAGGGGGGATCTATGGCTACACCTTC
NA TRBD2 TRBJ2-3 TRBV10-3 CAIRLAGGTDTQYF TGTGCCATCAGACTAGCGGGAGGCACAGATACGCAGTATTTT
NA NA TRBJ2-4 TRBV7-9 CASSLGVETPNGSKNIQYF TGTGCCAGCAGCTTAGGCGTGGAGACGCCAAATGGGTCCAAAAACATTCAGTACTTC
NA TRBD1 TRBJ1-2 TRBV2 CASSTWTGPTNYGYTF TGTGCCAGCAGTACTTGGACAGGCCCTACTAACTATGGCTACACCTTC
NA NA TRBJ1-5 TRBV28 CASSTGQINQPQHF TGTGCCAGCAGTACCGGACAGATCAATCAGCCCCAGCATTTT
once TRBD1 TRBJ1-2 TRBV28 CASTSGGRNYGYTF TGTGCCAGCACGTCAGGGGGTCGCAACTATGGCTACACCTTC
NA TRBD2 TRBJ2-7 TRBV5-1 CASSSSGSSYEQYF TGCGCCAGTTCCTCTAGCGGAAGCTCCTACGAGCAGTACTTC
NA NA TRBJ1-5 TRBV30 CAWSVLDRFNQPQHF TGTGCCTGGAGTGTACTCGACAGATTCAATCAGCCCCAGCATTTT
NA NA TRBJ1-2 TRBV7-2 CASSVRQAQLGGYTF TGTGCCAGCAGCGTTCGACAGGCCCAACTAGGTGGCTACACCTTC
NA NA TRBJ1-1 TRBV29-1 CSVESGTEAFF TGCAGCGTTGAATCGGGGACTGAAGCTTTCTTT
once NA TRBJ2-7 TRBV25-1 CATPIRTVPSYEQYF TGTGCCACTCCAATACGGACAGTCCCCTCCTACGAGCAGTACTTC
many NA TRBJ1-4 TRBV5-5 CASSLSGGQYEKLFF TGTGCCAGCAGCTTGAGCGGGGGGCAATATGAAAAACTGTTTTTT
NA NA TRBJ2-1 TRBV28 CASSLQRLSYNEQFF TGTGCCAGCAGTTTGCAGCGCCTCTCCTACAATGAGCAGTTCTTC
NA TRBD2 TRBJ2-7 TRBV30 CAWSWGAGDRPYEQYF TGTGCCTGGAGTTGGGGTGCGGGAGACAGACCCTACGAGCAGTACTTC
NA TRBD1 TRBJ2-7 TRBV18 CASSPRGDRDEQYF TGTGCCAGCTCACCACGGGGGGACAGGGACGAGCAGTACTTC
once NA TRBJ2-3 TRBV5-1 CASRATSTDTQYF TGCGCCAGCAGGGCCACAAGTACAGATACGCAGTATTTT
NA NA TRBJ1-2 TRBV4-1 CASSQVTGEKVLYGYTF TGCGCCAGCAGCCAAGTGACGGGGGAGAAGGTACTTTATGGCTACACCTTC
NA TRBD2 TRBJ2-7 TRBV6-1 CASSEMAGGLYEQYF TGTGCCAGCAGTGAAATGGCGGGAGGACTCTACGAGCAGTACTTC
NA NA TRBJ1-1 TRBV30 CAWSPGVFFPMNTEAFF TGTGCCTGGAGTCCAGGGGTCTTTTTCCCTATGAACACTGAAGCTTTCTTT
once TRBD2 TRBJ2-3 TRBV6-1 CASSDPSGIRDTQYF TGTGCCAGCAGTGATCCTAGCGGGATTAGGGATACGCAGTATTTT
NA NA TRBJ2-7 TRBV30 CAWRRSRFGPGQPSYEQYF TGTGCCTGGAGACGATCCCGATTCGGTCCGGGACAACCGTCCTACGAGCAGTACTTC
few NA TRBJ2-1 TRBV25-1 CASAEVSYNEQFF TGTGCCAGTGCGGAGGTCTCCTACAATGAGCAGTTCTTC
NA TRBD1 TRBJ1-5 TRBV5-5 CASSLETGAGQPQHF TGTGCCAGCAGCTTGGAGACAGGGGCGGGGCAGCCCCAGCATTTT
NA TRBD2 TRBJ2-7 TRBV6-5 CASSYRTSGYEQYF TGTGCCAGCAGTTACCGTACTAGCGGCTACGAGCAGTACTTC
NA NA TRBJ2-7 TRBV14 CASSQDLSPGYSYEQYF TGTGCCAGCAGCCAAGATCTGAGTCCGGGATATTCCTACGAGCAGTACTTC